The sequence of this TCR beta chain was determined in a study of blood T cell repertoires in COVID-19. For the study at large: Samples taken during acute and convalescent COVID-19 were collected in the United States, Italy and Spain.

In the study's own analysis: Estimates of nucleated cell counts were drawn from the amplification of reference gene primers. Using immunoSEQ multiplex PCR, the repertoire was profiled, and TCRdb retains in-frame clones only, with some absent. V and J calls and clone size are those listed in that table; D and trimming were worked out from the DNA. The repertoire holds about 490,000 clones, with 80% to 90% as singletons. Per the germline V gene, CDR1 is LGHDT and CDR2 is YNNKEL (reference sequence). The CDR3 is 14 residues long. V was shortened by 4 bases and J by 2 bases, with 10 bases between the two germline ends.

Sequenced input: peripheral blood. The V and J genes are TRBV3-1 (or the pseudogene TRBV3-2) and TRBJ2-3; TRBD2 is a possible D gene (5 bases). The receptor was isolated from a human donor in a cohort sampled during active COVID-19. The CDR3 DNA follows: TGTGCCAGCAGCCTAACTAGGGCCACAGATACGCAGTATTTT. Encoded protein: CASSLTRATDTQYF.